Following are 2 T cell receptor beta chains from one sample sequenced in a study of a mutant IDH1 vaccine in newly diagnosed glioma. Their specific antigens are unknown. This sample's time point: week 23, last vaccination. Vaccinated patients received 300 ug of mutant IDH1 20-mer peptide per dose, with topical imiquimod. Profiled with immunoSEQ multiplex PCR; TCRdb holds only in-frame clones, not every one. The sample has about 82,000 clones, roughly 85% seen once. Sequencing used PBMCs, obtained from a glioma patient whose treatment included an IDH1 peptide vaccine. The receptor set was obtained from a man aged 25-40 years with glioma. Some clones in this sample may be carry-over from other donors' samples.

The chain carries TRBV5-4 and TRBJ2-3, with TRBD1 matching 8 bases. Germline V CDR1 and CDR2: SGHNT, YYREEE (reference sequence). CDR3 length: 14 amino acids. Trimming cost V 4 bases and J 8 bases; bases outside gene matches: 9. The CDR3 sequence: CASSAGQDGSTQYF. Written as DNA, the CDR3 is TGTGCCAGCAGCGCGGGACAGGATGGGAGTACGCAGTATTTT.

The gene calls are TRBV4-1 and TRBJ2-4; TRBD2 agrees at 7 bases. Looked up from germline, CDR1 is MGHRA and CDR2 is YSYEKL. The CDR3 is made up of 16 amino acids. J was trimmed by 0 bases and V by 5 bases; bases with no gene match: 7. CDR3 sequence reads: CASSKVAGSAKNIQYF. CDR3 DNA sequence: TGCGCCAGCAGCAAGGTAGCGGGTTCAGCCAAAAACATTCAGTACTTC.